This paragraph reports one T cell receptor (beta chain). In its sample, this clone was seen many times. Its recognized antigen is unknown. The missing CDR3 end, 3 residues past where the read stops, is filled in from the germline J gene. CVID samples and control samples contributed equivalent amounts of genomic DNA as sequencing input. For every sample, a 60 bp segment covering the rearranged TCRbeta CDR3 region was amplified and then sequenced. TCRbeta amplification used the immunoSEQ assay, a bias-corrected multiplex PCR with high-throughput sequencing. On the study's bioinformatics: Every unique nucleotide sequence was considered a clone and was annotated with V, D and J genes, copy number and frequency. Sequences were labeled productive if in frame, and non-productive if out of frame or containing stop codons. As previously described, Shannon's entropy was used to calculate clonality. Mean CDR3 Kyte-Doolittle hydropathy was derived from the predicted amino acid sequences of productive clones. Using the R hclust function, scaled V gene usage was clustered hierarchically with Manhattan distance and complete linkage. Clone sharing by CDR3 amino acid sequence was assessed by resampling 12 repertoires per group over 100 rounds. The repertoires were searched for around 70 published EBV-specific and a few hundred published CMV-specific TCRbeta sequences. After two CVID samples that produced fewer than 10,000 sequences were dropped from the analysis, some 41 CVID repertoires remained. TCRdb mirrors the immuneACCESS table, restricted to in-frame sequences. Some clones are absent from its copies; in checked studies, under half trace to an unresolved V gene, and the reason for the others is unknown. D and trimming come from the DNA, and the V and J calls and clone size come from that table. For this sample the table reports 35,000 or so clones, with no clone seen just once. The ten most abundant clones make up about 6.1% of the sample.

Diagnosis of CVID followed standard criteria, namely serum IgG, IgA and/or IgM below the normal range together with specific antibody deficiency. A total of 44 subjects (roughly 15 female and 30 or so male; age range roughly 9 to 70 years, mean age around 40) were included in the CVID group. Both CVID patients and healthy controls were predominantly of Caucasian heritage. At the time of study participation, every CVID subject had been on replacement immunoglobulin therapy for at least one year. At the time of blood collection, no CVID subject was ill or was being treated with immunomodulatory or immunosuppressive medication. Heparinized peripheral whole blood samples of about 5 to 8.5 ml were obtained from each donor. Genomic DNA from adults with common variable immune deficiency (CVID) and from healthy adult controls was the source for sequencing TCRbeta CDR3 repertoires. Diluted blood was subjected to density centrifugation over Hypaque 1077 or Ficoll-Paque for isolation of peripheral blood mononuclear cells. Genomic DNA was extracted from unsorted mononuclear cells by Qiagen column purification or by a centrifugation-based method.

This sample was included in a study of T cell clonality in common variable immunodeficiency (dated by TCRdb to 2014 to 2015). The study at large found these results: CVID TCRbeta sequences were reported to have fewer deletions and N-nucleotide insertions and to lack highly modified clones with 13 or more V deletions. Even though DNA input was the same, control samples had an average of about 80,000 unique sequences each, compared with some 32,000 in CVID samples. According to the authors, finding the cause of the higher clonality in CVID would require sequencing the repertoires of T cell subpopulations. Patient heterogeneity within the CVID cohort put limits on correlating repertoire features with clinical complications. CVID subjects shared fewer TCRbeta clones with each other than healthy controls did (p < 0.0001). TCRbeta clonality was higher in CVID subjects than in healthy controls (t-test p = 0.018), and the increase was most characteristic of about a third of subjects.

The cysteine opens and the phenylalanine closes a CDR3 of 13 amino acids. The DNA shown is the part of the CDR3 that was read: 30 bases, in frame from base 1. The germline V and J ends show losses of 3 bases and 10 bases respectively, and no gene match explains 6 bases of the junction. According to the germline V gene (reference sequence), CDR1 reads GTSNPN and CDR2 reads SVGIG. Sequencing used peripheral blood mononuclear cells. The chain was built from TRBV30 and TRBJ1-6; 7 nucleotides in the junction match TRBD1. This clonotype originated in a human donor with common variable immunodeficiency. The CDR3 reads as follows: CAWRRTGDSPLHF. CDR3 bases read: TGTGCCTGGAGGCGAACAGGGGACTCACCC. Outside the CDR3, residues come from the reference TRBV30 and TRBJ1-6 proteins, so the full variable domain is: SQTIHQWPATLVQPVGSPLSLECTVEGTSNPNLYWYRQAAGRGLQLLFYSVGIGQISSEVPQNLSASRPQDRQFILSSKKLLLSDSGFYLCAWRRTGDSPLHFGNGTRLTVT.